This passage covers 27 T cell receptor beta chains from one sample sequenced in a study of STAT5B mutations in CD4+ large granular lymphocyte leukemia (dated 2022 in TCRdb). The library was built by means of the immunoSEQ multiplex PCR assay. TCRdb retrieved this table from immuneACCESS and kept in-frame rearrangements only. Not all clones are present; in checked studies, unresolved V genes account for under half, and no reason is known for the remainder. Recorded for this sample are about 40,000 clones; approximately 84% of them occurred a single time. The top ten clonotypes cover less than 0.45% of the sample. Sequencing used CD4+ T cells from blood buffy coats. All receptors derive from a human donor in good health.

This chain joins TRBV5-6 and TRBJ2-3; 7 bases are shared with TRBD1. The junction had 7 bases not matched to a gene; V was cut back by 3 bases and J by 3 bases. There are 15 residues in the CDR3. Germline V gives CDR1 SGHDT, CDR2 YYEEEE. The CDR3 DNA is TGTGCCAGCAGCTCGTTACAGGGGTTAACAGATACGCAGTATTTT. Translated, it gives CASSSLQGLTDTQYF.

This chain links TRBV18 with TRBJ1-3, with TRBD1 matching 8 bases. This CDR3 is built from 16 residues. Germline CDR1 KGHSH, CDR2 LQKENI. V dropped 1 base and J dropped 4; count of bases not matched to a gene: 6. CDR3 residues: CASSPQGQGLGNTIYF. The CDR3, as DNA: TGTGCCAGCTCACCACAAGGACAGGGCCTCGGAAACACCATATATTTT.

The rearrangement links TRBV27 to TRBJ2-6; 7 bases align to TRBD1. J was trimmed by 0 bases and V by 2 bases; bases with no gene match: 7. The CDR3 totals 18 residues. Germline assignment: CDR1 MNHEY and CDR2 SMNVEV (reference sequence). CDR3 protein: CASSLLQGVSSGANVLTF. CDR3 coding DNA: TGTGCCAGCAGTTTACTCCAGGGGGTCAGCTCTGGGGCCAACGTCCTGACTTTC.

This clone was detected once. The chain recombines TRBV5-4 with TRBJ1-5; no definite D call. The CDR3 consists of 14 residues. Germline loops: CDR1 SGHNT, CDR2 YYREEE (reference sequence). Trimming left V 0 bases short and J 0 bases short, with 4 bases between. CDR3 sequence: CASSLVGSNQPQHF. In DNA form, the CDR3 reads TGTGCCAGCAGCTTGGTGGGTAGCAATCAGCCCCAGCATTTT.

This sequence joins TRBV6-1 and TRBJ1-5; D is ambiguous. This CDR3 is 13 amino acids long. The V gene's germline CDR1 is MNHNS and CDR2 SASEGT. Trimming removed 3 bases at V and 7 bases at J, with 10 bases between. CDR3 in amino acids: CASSDSYSQPQHF. Written as DNA, the CDR3 is TGTGCCAGCAGTGACAGCTACAGCCAGCCCCAGCATTTT.

This chain connects TRBV6-1 to TRBJ2-3, with 9 bases that match TRBD1. Trimming at V came to 8 bases and at J to 4 bases, leaving 10 bases not matched to a gene. This CDR3 spans 15 amino acids. Germline V gene lookup returns CDR1 MNHNS and CDR2 SASEGT. CDR3 DNA: TGTGCCAGCGGTTCCGAGACAGGGGGACCAGATACGCAGTATTTT. Residues: CASGSETGGPDTQYF.

This chain uses TRBV6-5 with TRBJ1-2; no definite D call. The CDR3 length is 14 residues. Trimming removed 6 bases from V and 2 bases from J, with 13 bases in between. Germline V lookup: CDR1 MNHEY, CDR2 SVGAGI. The CDR3 DNA is TGTGCCAGCAGCCTAATAGGGTGGAACTATGGCTACACCTTC. It translates to CASSLIGWNYGYTF.

The rearrangement joins TRBV6-6 to TRBJ1-1; D gene unclear. The CDR3 covers 13 residues. V lost 6 bases, J lost 12 bases, and 20 bases lay in between. The germline gives CDR1 MNHNY, CDR2 SVGAGI (reference sequence). The CDR3 protein is CASSYTVGPDSFF. The CDR3 DNA is TGTGCCAGCAGCTACACCGTTGGGCCAGACTCTTTCTTT.

This clone was seen a few times. The genes are TRBV4-2 and TRBJ1-2; tentatively, D is TRBD1 (6 bases). CDR3 length: 15 residues. Germline V gene data show CDR1 as LGHNA and CDR2 as YNFKEQ. V was trimmed by 1 base and J by 8 bases, leaving 17 bases between them. DNA for the CDR3: TGTGCCAGCAGCCAAGGAGGCAGGGGAGGGGAGGGCTACACCTTC. The encoded protein is CASSQGGRGGEGYTF.

V gene TRBV19 combines with J gene TRBJ1-5; 7 bases are a match to TRBD1. Germline lookup yields CDR1 LNHDA and CDR2 SQIVND (reference sequence). V was pared by 5 bases and J by 7 bases, with 8 bases of the junction left unmatched. There are 14 residues in the CDR3. Here the CDR3 reads CASSDRQGGQPQHF. CDR3 DNA sequence: TGTGCCAGTAGTGATCGACAGGGCGGACAGCCCCAGCATTTT.

The chain couples TRBV11-2 to TRBJ1-1; D unclear. This CDR3 region has 15 residues. Per germline, CDR1 SGHAT and CDR2 FQNNGV. Trimming shortened V by 0 bases and J by 2 bases, and 10 bases separated the two germline ends. In DNA, the CDR3 is TGTGCCAGCAGCTTAGAGCAGGCCCGCAACACTGAAGCTTTCTTT. Its protein product is CASSLEQARNTEAFF.

The rearrangement links TRBV30 to TRBJ2-7; D possibly uses TRBD1 or TRBD2 (5 bases each). The germline CDR1 and CDR2 sequences are GTSNPN and SVGIG (reference sequence). This CDR3 comprises 12 residues. V was pared by 8 bases and J by 7 bases, with 18 bases between. CDR3 nucleotides: TGTGCCGGAAACCGGGACCCCGTAGAGCAGTACTTC. Protein sequence: CAGNRDPVEQYF. Together with reference TRBV30 and TRBJ2-7, the CDR3 gives the full variable domain: SQTIHQWPATLVQPVGSPLSLECTVEGTSNPNLYWYRQAAGRGLQLLFYSVGIGQISSEVPQNLSASRPQDRQFILSSKKLLLSDSGFYLCAGNRDPVEQYFGPGTRLTVT.

This clone was detected only once. The chain recombines TRBV7-8 with TRBJ1-5; D may be TRBD1 (5 bases). V was pared by 2 bases and J by 0 bases, with 11 bases between. This CDR3 has 16 residues. Looked up from germline, CDR1 is SGHVS and CDR2 is FQNEAQ. CDR3 nucleotides: TGTGCCAGCAGCTTAAAACGGGGGAATAGCAATCAGCCCCAGCATTTT. Protein: CASSLKRGNSNQPQHF.

This chain joins TRBV28 and TRBJ2-7; 8 nucleotides agree with TRBD1. CDR3 length: 17 residues. The ends lost 3 bases at V and 3 bases at J; junction bases unmatched: 13. Germline loops: CDR1 MDHEN, CDR2 SYDVKM. In DNA form, the CDR3 reads TGTGCCAGCAGTTTGTGGGGCGGGGACAGGATTTACTACGAGCAGTACTTC. Residues: CASSLWGGDRIYYEQYF.

This clone came up a few times. The chain joins TRBV28 to TRBJ1-1, with TRBD1 as a possible D gene (6 bases). The germline gives CDR1 MDHEN, CDR2 SYDVKM. This CDR3 contains 14 residues. V lost 4 bases and J 0 bases, leaving 9 bases between the germline ends. CDR3 residues: CASSSDSLNTEAFF. CDR3 sequence (DNA): TGTGCCAGCAGTTCGGACAGTTTGAACACTGAAGCTTTCTTT.

The rearrangement joins TRBV28 to TRBJ2-7, with D unresolved. The CDR3 covers 15 residues. From germline, CDR1 is MDHEN and CDR2 SYDVKM. Trimming left V 5 bases short and J 3 bases short, with 17 bases between. The CDR3 spells CASSPTGSLLYEQYF. Here the CDR3 DNA reads TGTGCCAGCAGTCCGACGGGCTCCCTCCTCTACGAGCAGTACTTC.

The chain uses TRBV7-8 and TRBJ2-5; D remains ambiguous. The CDR3 runs to 13 residues. CDR1 is SGHVS and CDR2 is FQNEAQ in the germline V gene. Trimming left V 4 bases short and J 3 bases short, with 9 bases between. The CDR3 sequence: CASSSGPEETQYF. The DNA for the CDR3 is TGTGCCAGCAGCTCCGGACCTGAAGAGACCCAGTACTTC. The whole variable domain, remainder taken from reference TRBV7-8 and TRBJ2-5, is GAGVSQSPRYKVAKRGQDVALRCDPISGHVSLFWYQQALGQGPEFLTYFQNEAQLDKSGLPSDRFFAERPEGSVSTLKIQRTQQEDSAVYLCASSSGPEETQYFGPGTRLLVL.

The genes are TRBV19 and TRBJ1-3; tentatively, D is TRBD1 (5 bases). The CDR3 totals 12 residues. The V end lost 6 bases, the J end lost 11 bases, and 14 bases lay between the germline ends. CDR1 and CDR2 (germline): LNHDA, SQIVND (reference sequence). The CDR3 nucleotides read TGTGCCAGTAGGACTCAGCGGGACGCCATATATTTT. It translates to CASRTQRDAIYF.

The chain couples TRBV6-6 to TRBJ2-3; D is perhaps TRBD2 (5 bases). The germline gives CDR1 MNHNY, CDR2 SVGAGI (reference sequence). Trimming took 0 bases from V and 0 from J, leaving 10 bases between them. This CDR3 has 16 amino acids. Written as DNA, the CDR3 is TGTGCCAGCAGTTACTCATTACGGACTAGCACAGATACGCAGTATTTT. Its protein is CASSYSLRTSTDTQYF.

The rearrangement uses TRBV6-5 and TRBJ2-2, with TRBD1 as a possible D gene (5 bases). Germline assignment: CDR1 MNHEY and CDR2 SVGAGI. V was trimmed by 0 bases and J by 3 bases, leaving 8 bases between them. The CDR3 has 15 amino acids. The chain's CDR3 is CASSYSDRYTGELFF. CDR3 sequence (DNA): TGTGCCAGCAGTTACTCAGACAGATACACCGGGGAGCTGTTTTTT.

J is TRBJ1-3 and V is TRBV15; D is undetermined. The CDR3 consists of 15 residues. The V end was cut by 1 base, the J end by 0 bases, with 7 bases between. CDR1 and CDR2 (germline): LNHNV, YYDKDF (reference sequence). The CDR3 spells CATSRGGSSGNTIYF. Here the CDR3 DNA reads TGTGCCACCAGCAGAGGCGGCAGCTCTGGAAACACCATATATTTT.

In this sample, this clone turned up a few times. V is TRBV30 and J is TRBJ1-2; no definite D call. There are 13 residues in the CDR3. With 2 bases removed from V and 2 bases from J, the gap between germline ends came to 9 bases. The germline V gene has CDR1 GTSNPN and CDR2 SVGIG (reference sequence). The CDR3 region is CAWSLTANYGYTF. In nucleotides, the CDR3 is TGTGCCTGGAGTTTGACGGCCAACTATGGCTACACCTTC.

The chain carries TRBV5-3 and TRBJ2-5; the match to TRBD2 covers 8 bases. Being an ORF, TRBV5-3 has a function that is uncertain. V was pared by 8 bases and J by 4 bases, with 7 bases of the junction left unmatched. There are 13 residues in the CDR3. This CDR3 is CASTGGPSETQYF. In DNA form, the CDR3 reads TGTGCCAGCACGGGGGGGCCATCAGAGACCCAGTACTTC.

The chain recombines TRBV9 with TRBJ1-2; perhaps TRBD1 as D (6 bases). Looked up from germline, CDR1 is SGDLS and CDR2 is YYNGEE. Trimming shortened V by 3 bases and J by 2 bases, and 11 bases separated the two germline ends. The CDR3 has 14 amino acids. Here the CDR3 reads CASSAGHANYGYTF. CDR3 nucleotides: TGTGCCAGCAGCGCGGGACACGCCAACTATGGCTACACCTTC.

There are a few counts of this clone. J is TRBJ2-7 and V is TRBV10-3; D is ambiguous. Germline CDR1 and CDR2: ENHRY and SYGVKD. The CDR3 has 14 amino acids. Trimming took off 5 bases at V and 1 base at J, with 12 bases between the two ends. As DNA, the CDR3 is TGTGCCATCAGTACCTCCCCGAGATCCTACGAGCAGTACTTC. This sequence encodes CAISTSPRSYEQYF.

The chain employs TRBV5-1 and TRBJ2-7; TRBD2 matches 10 bases. The CDR3 totals 14 residues. The germline V gene encodes CDR1 SGHRS and CDR2 YFSETQ. With 4 bases clipped from V and 5 bases from J, the junction kept 6 bases outside the gene matches. CDR3: CASSLTSGVHEQYF. The CDR3 nucleotides are TGCGCCAGCAGCCTAACTAGCGGGGTCCACGAGCAGTACTTC.

This sequence joins TRBV4-3 and TRBJ1-5; no clear D. The V gene lost 0 bases and the J gene lost 3 bases, with 6 bases spanning the gap. The CDR3 totals 14 residues. Germline V CDR1 and CDR2: LGHNA, YSLEER. CDR3 sequence: CASSQEKSNQPQHF. CDR3 bases: TGCGCCAGCAGCCAAGAGAAGTCCAATCAGCCCCAGCATTTT.